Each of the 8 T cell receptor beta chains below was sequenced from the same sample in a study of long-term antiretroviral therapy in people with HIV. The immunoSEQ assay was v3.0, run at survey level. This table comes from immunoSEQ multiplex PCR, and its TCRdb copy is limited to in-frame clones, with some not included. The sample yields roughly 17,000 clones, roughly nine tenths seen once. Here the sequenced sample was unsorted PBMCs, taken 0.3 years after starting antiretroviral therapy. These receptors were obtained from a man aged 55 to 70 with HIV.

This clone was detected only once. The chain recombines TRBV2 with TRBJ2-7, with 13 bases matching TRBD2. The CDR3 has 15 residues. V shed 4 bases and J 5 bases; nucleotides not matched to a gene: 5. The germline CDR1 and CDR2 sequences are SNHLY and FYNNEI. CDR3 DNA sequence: TGTGCCAGCAGTGGTGGACTAGCGGGAGTGAACGAGCAGTACTTC. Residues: CASSGGLAGVNEQYF.

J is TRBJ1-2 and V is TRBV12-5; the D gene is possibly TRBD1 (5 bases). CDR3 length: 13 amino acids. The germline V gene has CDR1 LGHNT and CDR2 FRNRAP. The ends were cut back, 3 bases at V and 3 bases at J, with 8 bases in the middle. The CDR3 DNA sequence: TGTGCTAGTGGTTTTGGGACGGACTATGGCTACACCTTC. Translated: CASGFGTDYGYTF.

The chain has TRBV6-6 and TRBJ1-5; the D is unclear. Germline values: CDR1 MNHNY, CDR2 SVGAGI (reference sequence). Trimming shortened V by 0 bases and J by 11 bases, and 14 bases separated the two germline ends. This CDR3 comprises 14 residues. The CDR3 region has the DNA TGTGCCAGCAGTTACTCGATCCAGAATCCGGCCCAGCATTTT. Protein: CASSYSIQNPAQHF.

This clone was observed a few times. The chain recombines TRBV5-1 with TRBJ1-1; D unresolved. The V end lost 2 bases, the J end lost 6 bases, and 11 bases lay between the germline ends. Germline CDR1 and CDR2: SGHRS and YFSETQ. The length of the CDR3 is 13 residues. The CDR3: CASSFEGTAEAFF. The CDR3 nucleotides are TGCGCCAGCAGCTTCGAGGGTACGGCTGAAGCTTTCTTT.

The CDR3 region has the DNA TGTGCCAGCAGGACAGGGGCCTCCTACGAGCAGTACTTC. Translating it yields CASRTGASYEQYF. The chain has TRBV28 and TRBJ2-7; 8 bases map to TRBD1. Germline trimming cut 6 bases from V and 0 bases from J; bases unmatched to any gene: 1. The CDR3 sequence is 13 residues long. Germline assignment: CDR1 MDHEN and CDR2 SYDVKM.

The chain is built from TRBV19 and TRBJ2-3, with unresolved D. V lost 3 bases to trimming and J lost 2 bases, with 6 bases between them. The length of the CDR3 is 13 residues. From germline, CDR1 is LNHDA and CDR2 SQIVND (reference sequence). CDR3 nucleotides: TGTGCCAGTAGTATTGCCTTCACAGATACGCAGTATTTT. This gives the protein CASSIAFTDTQYF.

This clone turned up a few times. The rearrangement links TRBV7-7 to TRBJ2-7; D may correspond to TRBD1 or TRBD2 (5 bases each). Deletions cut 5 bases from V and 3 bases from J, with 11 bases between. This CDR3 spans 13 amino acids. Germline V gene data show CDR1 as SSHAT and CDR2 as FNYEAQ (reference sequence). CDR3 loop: CASSVGTGYEQYF. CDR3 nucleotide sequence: TGTGCCAGCAGCGTCGGGACGGGCTACGAGCAGTACTTC.

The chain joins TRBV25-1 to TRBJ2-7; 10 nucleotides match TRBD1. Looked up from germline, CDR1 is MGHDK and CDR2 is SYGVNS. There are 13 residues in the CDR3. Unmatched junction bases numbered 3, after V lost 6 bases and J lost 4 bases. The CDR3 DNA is TGTGCCAGCAGACCGGGACAGGGGTACGAGCAGTACTTC. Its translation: CASRPGQGYEQYF.